These 21 T cell receptor beta chains were sequenced from one sample in a study of patients and donors after allogeneic stem cell transplantation. A single record per CDR3 protein comes from TCRdb applying MiXCR to the RT-PCR reads. Among roughly 960,000 distinct CDR3 sequences, about 20% were seen once, and the ten largest hold about 6%. What was sequenced was blood, either unsorted or a sorted T cell fraction (not recorded which). These receptor sequences come from a human donor who was either an allogeneic HSCT recipient or a stem cell or donor lymphocyte infusion donor (not recorded which). It is not recorded whose cells these are; they may come from a transplant donor.

The gene calls are TRBV20-1 and TRBJ1-4; D gene unclear. Germline V gene lookup returns CDR1 DFQATT and CDR2 SNEGSKA (reference sequence). The V and J ends lost 0 bases and 5 bases respectively, with 10 bases between them. The CDR3 has 14 residues. CDR3 coding DNA: TGCAGTGCTAGAGAAGGACGGAAAAATGAAAAACTGTTTTTT. Amino acid sequence: CSAREGRKNEKLFF.

The chain joins TRBV30 to TRBJ2-6; D is ambiguous. The V and J ends lost 1 base and 2 bases respectively, with 3 bases between them. Germline CDR1 and CDR2: GTSNPN and SVGIG (reference sequence). This CDR3 is 13 amino acids long. The CDR3 DNA reads TGTGCCTGGAGTGGTCCTGGGGCCAACGTCCTGACTTTC. Amino acids: CAWSGPGANVLTF.

This chain uses TRBV6-2 or TRBV6-3 with TRBJ1-1; TRBD1 aligns across 7 bases. The CDR3 is 12 amino acids. Germline CDR1 MNHEY, CDR2 SVGEGT. V dropped 8 bases and J dropped 7; count of bases not matched to a gene: 7. The CDR3 DNA follows: TGTGCCAGCTTTAACAGGGGCCTTGAAGCTTTCTTT. It codes for CASFNRGLEAFF.

The chain uses TRBV6-5 and TRBJ2-7; D might be TRBD2 (6 bases). CDR3 size: 15 residues. Germline lookup yields CDR1 MNHEY and CDR2 SVGAGI. Trimming left V 3 bases short and J 2 bases short, with 14 bases between. The CDR3 loop reads CASSYGSGGTYEQYF. The DNA for the CDR3 is TGTGCCAGCAGTTATGGATCCGGAGGGACCTACGAGCAGTACTTC.

This clonotype was seen ten or more times. V usage is TRBV4-1 and J usage is TRBJ1-2; D not resolved. The CDR3 runs 14 residues. Germline CDR1 is MGHRA and CDR2 is YSYEKL. V lost 0 bases and J lost 4, with 9 bases in between. In DNA form, the CDR3 reads TGCGCCAGCAGCCAAGATACGGGGATCTATGGCTACACCTTC. Amino acid sequence: CASSQDTGIYGYTF.

V and J are TRBV2 and TRBJ2-1, with 10 bases aligning to TRBD1. This CDR3 region has 11 residues. Germline V gene data show CDR1 as SNHLY and CDR2 as FYNNEI. After removal of 6 bases from V and 11 bases from J, the junction contained 1 base not matched to a gene. CDR3 DNA sequence: TGTGCCAGCAGGGACAGGGGGAAGCAGTTCTTC. It encodes CASRDRGKQFF.

This clonotype has more than one count but fewer than ten. The chain uses TRBV7-2 and TRBJ1-6; D is uncertain. With 1 base removed from V and 7 bases from J, the gap between germline ends came to 11 bases. The germline CDR1 and CDR2 sequences are SGHTA and FQGNSA. The CDR3 length is 15 residues. The CDR3 spells CASSLEPQGNSPLHF. The CDR3 bases are TGTGCCAGCAGCTTAGAACCCCAAGGGAATTCACCCCTCCACTTT.

This chain connects TRBV20-1 to TRBJ2-7; TRBD1 aligns across 9 bases. Per germline, CDR1 DFQATT and CDR2 SNEGSKA (reference sequence). V lost 0 bases and J lost 4; bases outside the gene matches: 7. The CDR3 extends over 15 amino acids. Written as DNA, the CDR3 is TGCAGTGCTAGAGAACGGACAGGGGTGATATACGAGCAGTACTTC. It specifies CSARERTGVIYEQYF.

The chain recombines TRBV12-3 or TRBV12-4 with TRBJ2-7; D is undetermined. V lost 4 bases to trimming and J lost 11 bases, with 18 bases between them. This CDR3 contains 13 residues. The CDR3 loop reads CASSWALDPKEYF. The CDR3 coding sequence is TGTGCCAGCAGTTGGGCCCTCGACCCCAAGGAGTACTTC.

This clonotype was observed at least ten times. The V and J genes are TRBV4-1 and TRBJ2-1, with D perhaps TRBD1 (5 bases). CDR3 length equals 15 residues. V lost 1 base, J lost 4 bases, and 11 bases lay in between. Germline assignment: CDR1 MGHRA and CDR2 YSYEKL. CDR3 in amino acids: CASSQVTVLYNEQFF. The CDR3 nucleotides read TGCGCCAGCAGCCAAGTGACAGTGTTGTACAATGAGCAGTTCTTC.

This clonotype was picked up a small number of times. This chain connects TRBV20-1 to TRBJ1-2; D perhaps matches TRBD1 (5 bases). CDR3 length: 14 residues. Looked up from germline, CDR1 is DFQATT and CDR2 is SNEGSKA (reference sequence). The germline V and J ends were trimmed by 3 bases and 0 bases, with 11 bases remaining between them. The CDR3 loop is CSASSRGPNYGYTF. As DNA, the CDR3 is TGCAGTGCTAGTAGTAGGGGCCCTAACTATGGCTACACCTTC.

This clonotype was observed a few times. This chain connects TRBV5-1 to TRBJ1-1; D is undetermined. Between the trimmed V and J ends, which lost 0 bases and 10 bases, there was a span of 13 bases. The CDR3 extends over 13 amino acids. Germline lookup yields CDR1 SGHRS and CDR2 YFSETQ. CDR3 DNA sequence: TGCGCCAGCAGCTTGGGGGTGGCGGGTGGAGCTTTCTTT. It codes for CASSLGVAGGAFF.

This chain connects TRBV6-1 to TRBJ1-2; a weak D match, TRBD1 (6 bases). Trimming removed 0 bases at V and 5 bases at J, with 13 bases between. The germline V gene has CDR1 MNHNS and CDR2 SASEGT. The CDR3 totals 15 residues. The CDR3: CASSEASRGLYGYTF. The CDR3 DNA is TGTGCCAGCAGTGAAGCAAGCAGGGGCCTATATGGCTACACCTTC.

There are a few counts of this clonotype. The V and J genes are TRBV29-1 and TRBJ1-1; D ambiguous. The CDR3 sequence is 13 residues long. Germline V gives CDR1 SQVTM, CDR2 ANQGSEA. V was trimmed by 7 bases and J by 3 bases, leaving 15 bases between them. CDR3: CSAGPHGDTEAFF. The CDR3, as DNA: TGCAGCGCCGGGCCCCACGGGGACACTGAAGCTTTCTTT.

This clonotype turned up a few times. The V and J genes are TRBV4-2 and TRBJ2-7; 12 nucleotides agree with TRBD2. The V and J ends lost 4 bases and 5 bases, in that order; junction bases with no gene match: 9. Germline assignment: CDR1 LGHNA and CDR2 YNFKEQ. The CDR3 covers 16 residues. The CDR3 DNA reads as TGTGCCAGCAGCCCTCTGCTAGCGGGGGGGCCCGACGAGCAGTACTTC. The encoded protein is CASSPLLAGGPDEQYF.

The chain uses TRBV20-1 and TRBJ1-1, with D perhaps TRBD1 (6 bases). Germline V gives CDR1 DFQATT, CDR2 SNEGSKA (reference sequence). Trimming left V 2 bases short and J 6 bases short, with 7 bases between. The CDR3 spans 11 residues. The CDR3 region is CSARTGPEAFF. The CDR3 DNA sequence: TGCAGTGCTAGAACAGGGCCTGAAGCTTTCTTT.

The chain uses TRBV24-1 and TRBJ2-2, with 8 bases identical to TRBD1. The V gene's germline CDR1 is KGHDR and CDR2 SFDVKD. Trimming removed 2 bases from V and 6 bases from J; junction bases left unmatched: 4. CDR3 length: 15 residues. In nucleotides, the CDR3 is TGTGCCACCAGTGATTACCAGGGGGCAGCCGGGGAGCTGTTTTTT. It is translated as CATSDYQGAAGELFF.

This clonotype was counted between two and nine times. The J gene is TRBJ1-1, the V gene TRBV12-3 or TRBV12-4, with 7 bases identical to TRBD1. The trim removed 5 bases at V and 0 bases at J, leaving 6 bases unmatched. This CDR3 region has 15 residues. Here the CDR3 DNA reads TGTGCCAGCAGTGAGGGACAGCCCATGAACACTGAAGCTTTCTTT. Its protein is CASSEGQPMNTEAFF.

This sequence joins TRBV6-1 and TRBJ2-5; D perhaps matches TRBD2 (5 bases). V was pared by 6 bases and J by 1 base, with 12 bases between. The CDR3 contains 14 residues. Germline values: CDR1 MNHNS, CDR2 SASEGT. The CDR3 coding sequence is TGTGCCAGCAGCATCACTAGATTCCAAGAGACCCAGTACTTC. The encoded protein is CASSITRFQETQYF.

The J gene is TRBJ2-5, the V gene TRBV7-8; 10 bases align to TRBD2. The CDR3 extends over 18 amino acids. CDR1 and CDR2 from the germline V gene are SGHVS and FQNEAQ. V lost 5 bases and J lost 2; bases outside the gene matches: 14. The CDR3: CASSHGPLAGVLQETQYF. In nucleotides, the CDR3 is TGTGCCAGCAGCCACGGGCCGCTAGCGGGGGTTCTACAAGAGACCCAGTACTTC. Full variable domain (rest looked up from reference TRBV7-8 and TRBJ2-5): GAGVSQSPRYKVAKRGQDVALRCDPISGHVSLFWYQQALGQGPEFLTYFQNEAQLDKSGLPSDRFFAERPEGSVSTLKIQRTQQEDSAVYLCASSHGPLAGVLQETQYFGPGTRLLVL.

This clonotype was observed at least ten times. The V call is TRBV12-3 or TRBV12-4, the J call TRBJ2-7; maybe TRBD2 (6 bases). Trimming cost V 6 bases and J 2 bases, with 14 bases left between them. This CDR3 comprises 14 residues. Written as DNA, the CDR3 is TGTGCCAGCAGAGGGCTAGCGTATACCTACGAGCAGTACTTC. The encoded protein is CASRGLAYTYEQYF.